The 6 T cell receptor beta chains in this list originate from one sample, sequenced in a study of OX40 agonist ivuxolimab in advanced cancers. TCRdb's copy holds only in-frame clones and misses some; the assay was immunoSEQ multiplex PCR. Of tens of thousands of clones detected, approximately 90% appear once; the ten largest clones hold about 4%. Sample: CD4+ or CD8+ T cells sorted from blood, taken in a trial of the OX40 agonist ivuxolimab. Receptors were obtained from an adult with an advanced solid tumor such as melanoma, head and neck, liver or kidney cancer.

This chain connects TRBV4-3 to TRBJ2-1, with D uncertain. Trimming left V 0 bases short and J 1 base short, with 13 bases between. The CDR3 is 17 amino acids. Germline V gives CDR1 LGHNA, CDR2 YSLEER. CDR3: CASSQDPHDVSYNEQFF. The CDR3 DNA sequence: TGCGCCAGCAGCCAAGACCCCCACGACGTATCCTACAATGAGCAGTTCTTC.

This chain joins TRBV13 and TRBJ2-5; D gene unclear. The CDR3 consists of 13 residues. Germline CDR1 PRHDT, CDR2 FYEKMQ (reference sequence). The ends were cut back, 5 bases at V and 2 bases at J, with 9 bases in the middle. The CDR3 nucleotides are TGTGCCAGCAGCCCATCTAGGCAAGAGACCCAGTACTTC. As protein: CASSPSRQETQYF.

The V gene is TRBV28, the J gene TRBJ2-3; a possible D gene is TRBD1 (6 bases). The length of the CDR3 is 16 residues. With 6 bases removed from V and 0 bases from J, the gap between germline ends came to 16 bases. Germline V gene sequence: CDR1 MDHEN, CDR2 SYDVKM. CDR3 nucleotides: TGTGCCAGCAGCCAGGACAGTGCTACTAGCACAGATACGCAGTATTTT. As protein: CASSQDSATSTDTQYF.

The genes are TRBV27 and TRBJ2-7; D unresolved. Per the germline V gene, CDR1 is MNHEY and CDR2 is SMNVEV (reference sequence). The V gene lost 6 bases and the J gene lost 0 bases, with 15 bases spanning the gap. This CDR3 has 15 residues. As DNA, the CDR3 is TGTGCCAGCAGCTCACTCTACGGCGTCTCCTACGAGCAGTACGTC. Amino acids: CASSSLYGVSYEQYV.

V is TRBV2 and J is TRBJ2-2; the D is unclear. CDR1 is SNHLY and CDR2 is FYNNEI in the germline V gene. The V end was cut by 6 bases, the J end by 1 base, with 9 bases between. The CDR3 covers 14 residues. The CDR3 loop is CASSETENTGELFF. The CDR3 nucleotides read TGTGCCAGCAGCGAAACAGAGAACACCGGGGAGCTGTTTTTT.

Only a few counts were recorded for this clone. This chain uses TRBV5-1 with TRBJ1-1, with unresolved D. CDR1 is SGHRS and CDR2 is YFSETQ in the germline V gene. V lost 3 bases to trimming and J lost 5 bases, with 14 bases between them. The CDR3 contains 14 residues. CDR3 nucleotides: TGCGCCAGCAGCTACGAGGTGGTCGGAACTGAAGCTTTCTTT. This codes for CASSYEVVGTEAFF. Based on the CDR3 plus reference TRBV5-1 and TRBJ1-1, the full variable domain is KAGVTQTPRYLIKTRGQQVTLSCSPISGHRSVSWYQQTPGQGLQFLFEYFSETQRNKGNFPGRFSGRQFSNSRSEMNVSTLELGDSALYLCASSYEVVGTEAFFGQGTRLTVV.